A single sample is the source of the 16 T cell receptor beta chains below, sequenced in a study of immune cell composition in non-small cell lung cancer. TCRdb's table, derived via immunoSEQ multiplex PCR, lists solely in-frame clones and lacks some. The sample lists around 4,700 clones, around four fifths seen once, with more than 9.5% in the top ten. Sequencing input: lung tumor tissue. All receptors derive from a human donor with non-small cell lung cancer.

The genes are TRBV29-1 and TRBJ2-1, with a possible D match to TRBD2 (5 bases). Trimming shortened V by 1 base and J by 0 bases, and 7 bases separated the two germline ends. The CDR3 is 14 residues long. Germline V gene lookup returns CDR1 SQVTM and CDR2 ANQGSEA. The CDR3 reads CSVEGTVSYNEQFF. The CDR3 coding sequence is TGCAGCGTTGAAGGGACTGTCTCCTACAATGAGCAGTTCTTC.

The chain has TRBV5-6 and TRBJ1-2, with 10 positions matching TRBD1. CDR1 SGHDT and CDR2 YYEEEE come from the germline V gene. This CDR3 region has 16 residues. V shed 5 bases, J shed 8 bases, and the junction held 15 bases outside the gene matches. The CDR3: CASRLDRGPLLEGYTF. As DNA, the CDR3 is TGTGCCAGCAGGTTAGACAGGGGGCCACTCTTGGAGGGCTACACCTTC. The complete variable domain, with remaining parts taken from reference TRBV5-6 and TRBJ1-2, reads DAGVTQSPTHLIKTRGQQVTLRCSPKSGHDTVSWYQQALGQGPQFIFQYYEEEERQRGNFPDRFSGHQFPNYSSELNVNALLLGDSALYLCASRLDRGPLLEGYTFGSGTRLTVV.

CDR3 in DNA: TGTGCCAGCAGCTTAGGGGACATGTTAGCAAATCAGCCCCAGCATTTT. It translates to CASSLGDMLANQPQHF. The V and J genes are TRBV7-2 and TRBJ1-5; D is perhaps TRBD1 (6 bases). CDR1 is SGHTA and CDR2 is FQGNSA in the germline V gene. V lost 1 base, J lost 4 bases, and 14 bases lay in between. The CDR3 is made up of 16 amino acids. Based on the CDR3 plus reference TRBV7-2 and TRBJ1-5, the full variable domain is GAGVSQSPSNKVTEKGKDVELRCDPISGHTALYWYRQSLGQGLEFLIYFQGNSAPDKSGLPSDRFSAERTGGSVSTLTIQRTQQEDSAVYLCASSLGDMLANQPQHFGDGTRLSIL.

V and J are TRBV18 and TRBJ1-5; a weak D match, TRBD1 (5 bases). The CDR3 has 14 amino acids. Germline V gene lookup returns CDR1 KGHSH and CDR2 LQKENI. Trimming cost V 2 bases and J 7 bases, with 12 bases left between them. CDR3 residues: CASSPVGVGQPQHF. The DNA of the CDR3 is TGTGCCAGCTCACCAGTAGGGGTTGGGCAGCCCCAGCATTTT. Combining the CDR3 with reference TRBV18 and TRBJ1-5 gives the whole variable domain NAGVMQNPRHLVRRRGQEARLRCSPMKGHSHVYWYRQLPEEGLKFMVYLQKENIIDESGMPKERFSAEFPKEGPSILRIQQVVRGDSAAYFCASSPVGVGQPQHFGDGTRLSIL.

This clone came up once. The V call is TRBV19, the J call TRBJ2-3; TRBD2 matches at 11 bases. J gave up 0 bases and V 6 bases, and 2 bases lay outside the gene matches. Germline values: CDR1 LNHDA, CDR2 SQIVND (reference sequence). The CDR3 contains 15 residues. As DNA, the CDR3 is TGTGCCAGTAGCACTAGCGGGAGAAGCACAGATACGCAGTATTTT. It codes for CASSTSGRSTDTQYF.

V and J are TRBV14 and TRBJ2-5, with TRBD1 matching over 8 bases. V lost 3 bases to trimming and J lost 4 bases; unmatched junction nucleotides: 10. Germline loops: CDR1 SGHDN, CDR2 FVKESK. This CDR3 spans 16 amino acids. This CDR3 reads CASSHGAGGSRETQYF. CDR3 nucleotide sequence: TGTGCCAGCAGCCATGGGGCAGGGGGCTCGCGAGAGACCCAGTACTTC.

V is TRBV10-1 and J is TRBJ2-3, with a possible D match to TRBD2 (6 bases). Per germline, CDR1 WNHNN and CDR2 SYGVQD (reference sequence). V lost 3 bases, J lost 4 bases, and 11 bases lay in between. This CDR3 is built from 14 residues. The CDR3 DNA is TGCGCCAGCAGTGAATCTAGCGACGCAGATACGCAGTATTTT. Translated, it gives CASSESSDADTQYF.

This clone is classed as medium-sized. V gene TRBV28 combines with J gene TRBJ1-2; D is perhaps TRBD1 (5 bases). This CDR3 is 14 amino acids long. The germline V gene has CDR1 MDHEN and CDR2 SYDVKM. V lost 5 bases and J 4 bases, leaving 14 bases between the germline ends. The CDR3 sequence is CASSRPGGGYGYTF. CDR3 in DNA: TGTGCCAGCAGTCGGCCCGGGGGAGGCTATGGCTACACCTTC.

DNA for the CDR3: TGTGCCAGCAGTTTACGGGGGGTGAACACCGGGGAGCTGTTTTTT. Its translation: CASSLRGVNTGELFF. V gene TRBV27 combines with J gene TRBJ2-2; 7 bases fit TRBD2. CDR3 length equals 15 residues. The ends lost 2 bases at V and 1 base at J; junction bases unmatched: 1. Germline V lookup: CDR1 MNHEY, CDR2 SMNVEV (reference sequence).

The chain employs TRBV7-8 and TRBJ2-3; 7 nucleotides line up with TRBD2. Germline V lookup: CDR1 SGHVS, CDR2 FQNEAQ. This CDR3 region has 15 residues. J gave up 1 base and V 5 bases, and 6 bases lay outside the gene matches. CDR3 amino acids: CASSLSAGGTDTQYF. The CDR3 DNA sequence: TGTGCCAGCAGCCTGTCGGCGGGGGGCACAGATACGCAGTATTTT.

CDR3 residues: CASSPEAGGQSTDTQYF. CDR3 DNA sequence: TGTGCCAGCAGCCCAGAGGCGGGGGGCCAGAGCACAGATACGCAGTATTTT. The gene calls are TRBV13 and TRBJ2-3; 8 bases align to TRBD2. Trimming cost V 5 bases and J 0 bases; bases outside gene matches: 10. This CDR3 region has 17 residues. Germline V gene sequence: CDR1 PRHDT, CDR2 FYEKMQ (reference sequence).

J is TRBJ2-3 and V is TRBV10-3, with 7 bases fitting TRBD1. The CDR3 spans 14 residues. The germline CDR1 and CDR2 sequences are ENHRY and SYGVKD. V was clipped by 3 bases and J by 5 bases; unmatched bases: 5. DNA of the CDR3: TGTGCCATCAGTGATACAGGGGCGGGAGATACGCAGTATTTT. It codes for CAISDTGAGDTQYF.

J is TRBJ2-7 and V is TRBV14, with 9 positions matching TRBD1. The CDR3 is made up of 15 amino acids. Per germline, CDR1 SGHDN and CDR2 FVKESK. With 4 bases clipped from V and 5 bases from J, the junction kept 9 bases outside the gene matches. CDR3 nucleotides: TGTGCCAGCAGCCCCCTCCGGGACAGGGCCCACGAGCAGTACTTC. Amino acids: CASSPLRDRAHEQYF.

The V gene is TRBV5-4, the J gene TRBJ2-1; 11 bases are shared with TRBD1. The germline gives CDR1 SGHNT, CDR2 YYREEE (reference sequence). This CDR3 comprises 16 residues. V lost 0 bases and J lost 9; bases outside the gene matches: 8. Written as DNA, the CDR3 is TGTGCCAGCAGCTTGGTCCCGGACAGGGGGCAAGGTGAGCAGTTCTTC. Residues: CASSLVPDRGQGEQFF.

This rearrangement joins TRBV28 to TRBJ2-7, with 7 positions matching TRBD1. Germline CDR1 reads MDHEN; CDR2 reads SYDVKM. V gave up 4 bases and J gave up 6 bases; unmatched junction bases: 9. The CDR3 runs 14 residues. The CDR3 DNA sequence: TGTGCCAGCAGTTACGTCGGACAGGCGGGCGAGCAGTACTTC. Its protein is CASSYVGQAGEQYF.

A note on this clone: The junction does not match germline at one end; this may be a read error. The V gene is TRBV7-7, the J gene TRBJ2-1, with TRBD1 matching 8 bases. This CDR3 comprises 13 residues. Germline V CDR1 and CDR2: SSHAT, FNYEAQ (reference sequence). CDR3 DNA: TGTGCTAGCAGCCCGGGACAGGAGGGTGAGCAGTTCTTC. It translates to CASSPGQEGEQFF. Combining the CDR3 with reference TRBV7-7 and TRBJ2-1 gives the whole variable domain GAGVSQSPRYKVTKRGQDVTLRCDPISSHATLYWYQQALGQGPEFLTYFNYEAQPDKSGLPSDRFSAERPEGSISTLTIQRTEQRDSAMYRCASSPGQEGEQFFGPGTRLTVL.